Described below is a single T cell receptor (beta chain) sequence and its context. From germline, CDR1 is WSHSY and CDR2 SAAADI. There are 11 residues in the CDR3. V shed 2 bases and J shed 8 bases, with 5 bases lying between them. Primers: 60 Vbeta forward and 13 Jbeta reverse. Sequencing used immunoSEQ multiplex PCR; TCRdb keeps in-frame clones, though not all of them. There are 150,000 to 200,000 clones in the sample; 60% to 80% occur only once, and about an eighth lies in the top ten. These data are taken from a study of cytomegalovirus exposure and HLA in healthy donors. The chain links TRBV10-2 to TRBJ2-3; D is unresolved. The sample comprised PBMCs. The clonotype originates from a man aged 50-60 years in good health and CMV-seropositive. The CDR3 sequence: CASSEPSTQYF. The CDR3 DNA sequence: TGCGCCAGCAGTGAGCCGAGTACGCAGTATTTT.